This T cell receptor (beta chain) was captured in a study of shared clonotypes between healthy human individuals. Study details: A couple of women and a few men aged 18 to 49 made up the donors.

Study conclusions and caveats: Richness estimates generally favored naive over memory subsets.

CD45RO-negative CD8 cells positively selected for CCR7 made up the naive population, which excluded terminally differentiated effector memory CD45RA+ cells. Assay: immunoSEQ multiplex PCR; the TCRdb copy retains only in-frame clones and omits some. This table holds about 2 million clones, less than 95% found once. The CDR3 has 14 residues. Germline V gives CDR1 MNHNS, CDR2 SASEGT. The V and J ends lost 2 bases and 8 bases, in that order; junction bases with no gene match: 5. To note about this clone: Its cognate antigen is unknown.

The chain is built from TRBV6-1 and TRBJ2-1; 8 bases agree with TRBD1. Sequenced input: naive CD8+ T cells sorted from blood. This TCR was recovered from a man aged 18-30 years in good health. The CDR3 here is CASSERTGLHEQFF. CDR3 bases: TGTGCCAGCAGTGAACGGACAGGGTTGCATGAGCAGTTCTTC.